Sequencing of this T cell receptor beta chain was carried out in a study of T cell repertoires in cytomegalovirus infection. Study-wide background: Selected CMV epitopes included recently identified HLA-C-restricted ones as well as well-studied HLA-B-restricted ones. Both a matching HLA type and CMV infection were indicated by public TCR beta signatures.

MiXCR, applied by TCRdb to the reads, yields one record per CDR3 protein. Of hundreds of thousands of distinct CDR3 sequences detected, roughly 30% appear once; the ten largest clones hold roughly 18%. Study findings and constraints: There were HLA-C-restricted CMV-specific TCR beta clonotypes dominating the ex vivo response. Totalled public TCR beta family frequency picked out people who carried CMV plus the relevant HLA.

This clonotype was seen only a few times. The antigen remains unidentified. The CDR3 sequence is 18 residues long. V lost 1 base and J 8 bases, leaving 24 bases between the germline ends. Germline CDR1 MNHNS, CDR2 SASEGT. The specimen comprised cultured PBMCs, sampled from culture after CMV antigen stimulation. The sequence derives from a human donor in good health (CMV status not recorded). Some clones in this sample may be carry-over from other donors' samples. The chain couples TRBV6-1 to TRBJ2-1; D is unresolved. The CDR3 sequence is CASSEGPPSIVRSDEQFF. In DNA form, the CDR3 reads TGTGCCAGCAGTGAAGGGCCCCCCAGTATAGTTCGGTCAGATGAGCAGTTCTTC.